The present T cell receptor beta chain was sequenced within a study of ipilimumab plus nivolumab after autologous stem cell transplantation. Study as a whole: Patients received a median of roughly 5 ipilimumab and roughly eight nivolumab doses. Both relapsed and primary refractory DLBCL were included.

Patients got 3 mg/kg IV nivolumab weeks 1, 4, 7, 10, then biweekly through week 26. Findings of the study overall: The authors say TCR, Treg and microbiome findings warrant further study.

With regard to this clone: The antigen is unknown.

Using immunoSEQ multiplex PCR, the repertoire was profiled, and TCRdb retains in-frame clones only, with some absent. The sample lists roughly 86,000 clones, under 85% occurring once. The CDR3 loop spans 13 amino acids. The germline gives CDR1 SGHRS, CDR2 YFSETQ. Trimming pared 2 bases from V and 6 bases from J, leaving 11 bases between. This sequence joins TRBV5-1 and TRBJ1-2, with D perhaps matching TRBD1 (6 bases). The sample in question was PBMCs, obtained in a trial of ipilimumab plus nivolumab as post-transplant consolidation. The clonotype originates from a male donor with diffuse large B-cell lymphoma. CDR3 in DNA: TGCGCCAGCAGCTTAAGGGGACAAGATGGCTACACCTTC. Translation gives CASSLRGQDGYTF.